The 30 T cell receptor beta chains below were found in one sample sequenced in a study of cytomegalovirus exposure and HLA in healthy donors (dated by TCRdb to the late 2010s). The method was the immunoSEQ multiplex PCR assay. For the multiplex PCR, a mixture combining 60 forward primers for TCR Vbeta segments and 13 reverse primers for TCR Jbeta segments was used. This immuneACCESS table, as held by TCRdb, lists in-frame sequences with V and J called but not all clones. Of the missing ones, under half trace to an unresolved V gene in checked studies; the others have no known cause. The sample has more than 100,000 clones on record, around 66% of them singletons. The ten largest clones add up to less than 2% of the sample. Sequenced input: PBMCs. The receptors shown here come from a man aged 18 to 30 in good health and CMV-seronegative.

V is TRBV10-3 and J is TRBJ2-5; TRBD2 matches 7 bases. From germline, CDR1 is ENHRY and CDR2 SYGVKD. The CDR3 extends over 16 amino acids. After removal of 2 bases from V and 2 bases from J, the junction contained 8 bases not matched to a gene. CDR3 nucleotides: TGTGCCATCAGTGAGCCTCGGGCGGGGGAGCAAGAGACCCAGTACTTC. Amino acids: CAISEPRAGEQETQYF.

A few counts support this clone. The genes are TRBV28 and TRBJ2-7; D perhaps matches TRBD1 (6 bases). The V gene lost 1 base and the J gene lost 3 bases, with 10 bases spanning the gap. Germline V gives CDR1 MDHEN, CDR2 SYDVKM. The CDR3 has 14 amino acids. CDR3 nucleotides: TGTGCCAGCAGTTTATTTGGGGGCCGCTACGAGCAGTACTTC. It yields the protein CASSLFGGRYEQYF.

The chain uses TRBV6-1 and TRBJ1-1; D is perhaps TRBD1 (6 bases). Germline V lookup: CDR1 MNHNS, CDR2 SASEGT. The CDR3 is made up of 13 amino acids. Trimming cost V 6 bases and J 6 bases, with 14 bases left between them. CDR3 region: CASRPTGLPEAFF. The CDR3 nucleotides are TGTGCCAGCAGGCCGACAGGTCTTCCTGAAGCTTTCTTT.

The rearrangement links TRBV7-9 to TRBJ1-6; D is unclear. CDR1 and CDR2 from the germline V gene are SEHNR and FQNEAQ (reference sequence). V was shortened by 1 base and J by 9 bases, with 13 bases between the two germline ends. The CDR3 has 15 residues. CDR3 region: CASSLGGPTASPLHF. Written as DNA, the CDR3 is TGTGCCAGCAGCTTAGGCGGCCCGACCGCTTCACCCCTCCACTTT. Filled out from reference TRBV7-9 and TRBJ1-6, the complete variable domain reads DTGVSQNPRHKITKRGQNVTFRCDPISEHNRLYWYRQTLGQGPEFLTYFQNEAQLEKSRLLSDRFSAERPKGSFSTLEIQRTEQGDSAMYLCASSLGGPTASPLHFGNGTRLTVT.

The rearrangement uses TRBV4-3 and TRBJ2-7, with D tentatively TRBD2 (5 bases). The germline V and J ends were trimmed by 3 bases and 5 bases, with 20 bases remaining between them. There are 16 residues in the CDR3. Germline CDR1 and CDR2: LGHNA and YSLEER. The CDR3: CASSQVPGMFSHEQYF. The CDR3 nucleotides are TGCGCCAGCAGCCAGGTCCCGGGGATGTTTTCCCACGAGCAGTACTTC.

This rearrangement joins TRBV6-1 to TRBJ1-2; the D is unclear. The length of the CDR3 is 13 residues. V lost 1 base, J lost 8 bases, and 11 bases lay in between. Germline CDR1 reads MNHNS; CDR2 reads SASEGT. The CDR3 protein is CASSEGSVGGYTF. The DNA for the CDR3 is TGTGCCAGCAGTGAAGGTAGCGTGGGGGGCTACACCTTC.

The chain has TRBV6-5 and TRBJ1-3; D perhaps matches TRBD1 (6 bases). The CDR3 sequence is 16 residues long. The V and J ends lost 4 bases and 2 bases respectively, with 15 bases between them. The V gene's germline CDR1 is MNHEY and CDR2 SVGAGI. The CDR3 region is CASSSLRQGTGNTIYF. The CDR3 nucleotides read TGTGCCAGCAGTTCCCTTCGCCAGGGGACTGGAAACACCATATATTTT.

The chain is built from TRBV9 and TRBJ2-5; possibly TRBD2 for D (8 bases). Per germline, CDR1 SGDLS and CDR2 YYNGEE. V was shortened by 3 bases and J by 11 bases, with 26 bases between the two germline ends. There are 16 residues in the CDR3. The CDR3 nucleotides read TGTGCCAGCAGCGCCGGGGGGGCAGGGGGGTCGGGGGAGCAGTACTTC. Protein product: CASSAGGAGGSGEQYF.

The chain employs TRBV6-6 and TRBJ1-2, with TRBD1 matching 8 bases. The germline gives CDR1 MNHNY, CDR2 SVGAGI (reference sequence). The CDR3 spans 12 residues. Trimming at V came to 6 bases and at J to 8 bases, leaving 5 bases not matched to a gene. In DNA form, the CDR3 reads TGTGCCAGCAGGGACAGGGCGGGGGGCTACACCTTC. Translating it yields CASRDRAGGYTF.

The chain employs TRBV5-4 and TRBJ1-1, with a weak D call TRBD1 (5 bases). Trimming took off 0 bases at V and 0 bases at J, with 6 bases between the two ends. CDR1 is SGHNT, CDR2 YYREEE, per germline (reference sequence). The CDR3 spans 14 residues. The CDR3 bases are TGTGCCAGCAGCTTGGCCAGGGTGAACACTGAAGCTTTCTTT. It specifies CASSLARVNTEAFF.

The chain links TRBV7-8 to TRBJ2-1; 11 bases line up with TRBD1. V dropped 0 bases and J dropped 5; count of bases not matched to a gene: 0. The CDR3 totals 15 residues. In germline, CDR1 is SGHVS, CDR2 FQNEAQ. The CDR3 sequence: CASSLAGQGDNEQFF. The CDR3 DNA is TGTGCCAGCAGCTTAGCGGGACAGGGGGACAATGAGCAGTTCTTC. Complete variable domain (other parts from reference TRBV7-8 and TRBJ2-1): GAGVSQSPRYKVAKRGQDVALRCDPISGHVSLFWYQQALGQGPEFLTYFQNEAQLDKSGLPSDRFFAERPEGSVSTLKIQRTQQEDSAVYLCASSLAGQGDNEQFFGPGTRLTVL.

This chain links TRBV15 with TRBJ1-1, with D possibly matching TRBD1 (5 bases). Germline V gene data show CDR1 as LNHNV and CDR2 as YYDKDF (reference sequence). This CDR3 region has 15 residues. V was shortened by 2 bases and J by 1 base, with 11 bases between the two germline ends. The CDR3 bases are TGTGCCACCAGCAGACCAAACACAGGGAACACTGAAGCTTTCTTT. Translating it yields CATSRPNTGNTEAFF.

The V call is TRBV9, the J call TRBJ2-1, with TRBD2 identical over 7 bases. The CDR3 is made up of 16 amino acids. Trimming cost V 2 bases and J 3 bases; bases outside gene matches: 8. The germline gives CDR1 SGDLS, CDR2 YYNGEE. CDR3 loop: CASSVGGSEIYNEQFF. CDR3 nucleotides: TGTGCCAGCAGCGTGGGCGGGAGTGAAATCTACAATGAGCAGTTCTTC.

Concerning this clone: One end of the junction varies from germline; a read error may be responsible. The J gene is TRBJ2-7, the V gene TRBV7-9; weak D call: TRBD2 (5 bases). The CDR3 is made up of 14 amino acids. Germline V gives CDR1 SEHNR, CDR2 FQNEAQ (reference sequence). The CDR3 spells CSSSLEAIPAEQYF. CDR3 DNA: TGTTCCAGCAGCTTGGAGGCCATCCCCGCGGAGCAGTACTTC.

The V call is TRBV30, the J call TRBJ1-1; 7 bases are a match to TRBD1. Germline values: CDR1 GTSNPN, CDR2 SVGIG (reference sequence). The length of the CDR3 is 11 residues. The V segment lost 4 bases and the J segment 11 bases; nucleotides outside the gene matches: 7. The CDR3 sequence: CAWTQGEKAFF. DNA for the CDR3: TGTGCCTGGACCCAGGGGGAGAAGGCTTTCTTT. The full variable domain, completed using reference TRBV30 and TRBJ1-1, is SQTIHQWPATLVQPVGSPLSLECTVEGTSNPNLYWYRQAAGRGLQLLFYSVGIGQISSEVPQNLSASRPQDRQFILSSKKLLLSDSGFYLCAWTQGEKAFFGQGTRLTVV.

The chain links TRBV19 to TRBJ2-7, with TRBD1 as a possible D gene (6 bases). CDR3 size: 15 residues. Germline-derived CDR1 and CDR2 are LNHDA and SQIVND (reference sequence). The germline V and J ends were trimmed by 4 bases and 2 bases, with 15 bases remaining between them. The CDR3 DNA reads as TGTGCCAGTAGTAAGGCAGACAGGAGCACCTACGAGCAGTACTTC. Translating it yields CASSKADRSTYEQYF.

This clone occurred a few times. This chain uses TRBV27 with TRBJ2-4; the match to TRBD1 covers 7 bases. CDR1 and CDR2 from the germline V gene are MNHEY and SMNVEV (reference sequence). The trim removed 4 bases at V and 4 bases at J, leaving 4 bases unmatched. This CDR3 comprises 14 residues. The CDR3 sequence is CASSSGQPKNIQYF. The CDR3, as DNA: TGTGCCAGCAGTTCGGGACAGCCAAAAAACATTCAGTACTTC.

The V gene is TRBV5-5, the J gene TRBJ1-2; 7 nucleotides agree with TRBD1. Germline CDR1 reads SGHKS; CDR2 reads YYEKEE (reference sequence). After removal of 1 base from V and 6 bases from J, the junction contained 12 bases not matched to a gene. The CDR3 spans 16 residues. The CDR3 DNA follows: TGTGCCAGCAGCTTGACCGGACAGGTCCTATTAGATGGCTACACCTTC. This encodes CASSLTGQVLLDGYTF. The full variable domain, its missing parts supplied by reference TRBV5-5 and TRBJ1-2, is DAGVTQSPTHLIKTRGQQVTLRCSPISGHKSVSWYQQVLGQGPQFIFQYYEKEERGRGNFPDRFSARQFPNYSSELNVNALLLGDSALYLCASSLTGQVLLDGYTFGSGTRLTVV.

This clone was seen a handful of times. The chain has TRBV7-2 and TRBJ1-1; D remains ambiguous. The V and J ends lost 0 bases and 8 bases respectively, with 10 bases between them. CDR1 SGHTA and CDR2 FQGNSA come from the germline V gene. CDR3 length: 13 residues. CDR3 in DNA: TGTGCCAGCAGCTTAGCCGCAGGAGGAGAAGCTTTCTTT. It yields the protein CASSLAAGGEAFF.

V is TRBV27 and J is TRBJ1-5; no definite D call. The germline V gene has CDR1 MNHEY and CDR2 SMNVEV (reference sequence). Trimming left V 6 bases short and J 6 bases short, with 9 bases between. There are 12 residues in the CDR3. In nucleotides, the CDR3 is TGTGCCAGCAGCGGAGCCGGTCAGCCCCAGCATTTT. Its translation is CASSGAGQPQHF.

The chain combines TRBV5-1 with TRBJ2-2; D is unresolved. The V end was cut by 2 bases, the J end by 6 bases, with 5 bases between. From germline, CDR1 is SGHRS and CDR2 YFSETQ. The length of the CDR3 is 12 residues. The CDR3 bases are TGCGCCAGCAGCTTCCTCGCCGGGGAGCTGTTTTTT. Translated: CASSFLAGELFF.

This chain connects TRBV6-5 to TRBJ1-1; 8 bases map to TRBD1. Trimming took 4 bases from V and 1 from J; bases not matched to a gene: 5. This CDR3 has 15 residues. Per germline, CDR1 MNHEY and CDR2 SVGAGI. CDR3 DNA sequence: TGTGCCAGCAGTTCCCCGGGACAGGCGAACACTGAAGCTTTCTTT. Translation gives CASSSPGQANTEAFF.

The chain recombines TRBV6-1 with TRBJ1-1; 7 nucleotides line up with TRBD1. J gave up 4 bases and V 4 bases, and 6 bases lay outside the gene matches. The germline V gene has CDR1 MNHNS and CDR2 SASEGT. The CDR3 consists of 14 residues. The CDR3 bases are TGTGCCAGCAGTGCGACAGGGTTGGGCACTGAAGCTTTCTTT. It specifies CASSATGLGTEAFF.

The chain is built from TRBV29-1 and TRBJ2-2; 10 nucleotides match TRBD1. With V trimmed by 5 bases and J by 1 base, 7 bases remained unmatched. This CDR3 is 16 amino acids long. The V gene's germline CDR1 is SQVTM and CDR2 ANQGSEA. The DNA for the CDR3 is TGCAGCGTTAAAGGGACAGGGGAAAGGAACACCGGGGAGCTGTTTTTT. This sequence encodes CSVKGTGERNTGELFF.

The chain links TRBV5-4 to TRBJ1-5; the D gene is possibly TRBD1 (6 bases). The germline gives CDR1 SGHNT, CDR2 YYREEE (reference sequence). This CDR3 has 13 residues. The V gene lost 4 bases and the J gene lost 4 bases, with 9 bases spanning the gap. This chain's CDR3 is CASSDDRNQPQHF. DNA for the CDR3: TGTGCCAGCAGCGATGACAGGAATCAGCCCCAGCATTTT.

The chain has TRBV5-1 and TRBJ1-1, with D unresolved. CDR1 and CDR2 (germline): SGHRS, YFSETQ. The CDR3 loop spans 11 amino acids. V lost 5 bases and J 5 bases, leaving 7 bases between the germline ends. CDR3 protein: CASREATEAFF. The DNA of the CDR3 is TGCGCCAGCAGAGAGGCGACTGAAGCTTTCTTT.

The chain carries TRBV30 and TRBJ2-7; the match to TRBD2 covers 8 bases. V lost 5 bases to trimming and J lost 2 bases; unmatched junction nucleotides: 2. The V gene's germline CDR1 is GTSNPN and CDR2 SVGIG (reference sequence). The CDR3 is made up of 12 amino acids. CDR3 region: CAWRGGAYEQYF. In DNA, the CDR3 is TGTGCCTGGCGGGGGGGAGCCTACGAGCAGTACTTC. The full variable domain, completed using reference TRBV30 and TRBJ2-7, is SQTIHQWPATLVQPVGSPLSLECTVEGTSNPNLYWYRQAAGRGLQLLFYSVGIGQISSEVPQNLSASRPQDRQFILSSKKLLLSDSGFYLCAWRGGAYEQYFGPGTRLTVT.

The chain joins TRBV30 to TRBJ1-1; 7 nucleotides agree with TRBD1. V was pared by 0 bases and J by 5 bases, with 9 bases of the junction left unmatched. The CDR3 is 15 amino acids. Germline CDR1 reads GTSNPN; CDR2 reads SVGIG (reference sequence). The CDR3 coding sequence is TGTGCCTGGAGTGTAGGGGGCAGACGGGGGACTGAAGCTTTCTTT. This encodes CAWSVGGRRGTEAFF.

The chain joins TRBV19 to TRBJ1-5, with D unclear. The CDR3 has 12 residues. Trimming removed 5 bases at V and 4 bases at J, with 6 bases between. In germline, CDR1 is LNHDA, CDR2 SQIVND (reference sequence). The CDR3 coding sequence is TGTGCCAGTAGTTCCTATAATCAGCCCCAGCATTTT. Translating gives CASSSYNQPQHF.

The V gene is TRBV5-6, the J gene TRBJ1-2; D is unclear. Germline CDR1 is SGHDT and CDR2 is YYEEEE. This CDR3 is built from 12 residues. V was pared by 0 bases and J by 6 bases, with 6 bases between. The CDR3 protein is CASSLGRDGYTF. The CDR3 DNA reads as TGTGCCAGCAGCTTGGGGCGGGATGGCTACACCTTC. Combining the CDR3 with reference TRBV5-6 and TRBJ1-2 gives the whole variable domain DAGVTQSPTHLIKTRGQQVTLRCSPKSGHDTVSWYQQALGQGPQFIFQYYEEEERQRGNFPDRFSGHQFPNYSSELNVNALLLGDSALYLCASSLGRDGYTFGSGTRLTVV.